The subject of this entry is one TCR beta chain. The data stem from a study of radiotherapy plus CTLA-4 blockade in lung cancer. The CDR3 has 13 amino acids. Germline V gene sequence: CDR1 SQVTM, CDR2 ANQGSEA. The ends lost 6 bases at V and 7 bases at J; junction bases unmatched: 4. Sequencing used immunoSEQ multiplex PCR; TCRdb keeps in-frame clones, though not all of them. The sample includes about 41,000 clones, 60% to 80% seen only once; the top ten take 8.3%. This chain connects TRBV29-1 to TRBJ2-2; TRBD1 matches 11 bases. Source: peripheral blood, taken from a patient treated with radiotherapy plus ipilimumab. The clonotype was recovered from a human donor with non-small cell lung cancer who had stable disease on radiotherapy plus ipilimumab. The CDR3 DNA follows: TGCAGCGTCCGGGACAGGGGGGACGGGGAGCTGTTTTTT. This sequence encodes CSVRDRGDGELFF.